This entry describes one TCR beta chain. Its target is unknown. The source of the sample is a study of shared clonotypes between healthy human individuals. Whole-study context: The donor group consisted of a couple of women and three men, aged 18 to 49. Notes on the study in general: Owing to a small donor count, the genetic and exposure-history diversity represented was limited.

Per germline, CDR1 SGHVS and CDR2 FNYEAQ. Unmatched junction bases numbered 9, after V lost 6 bases and J lost 6 bases. CDR3 length: 15 residues. Clones were sequenced by immunoSEQ multiplex PCR, and TCRdb holds only the in-frame ones, with some missing. This table has about 2.4 million clones, approximately 93% appearing once. The chain recombines TRBV7-6 with TRBJ2-2, with 8 bases aligning to TRBD2. The TCR was taken from a man younger than 30 in good health. Some clones in this sample may be carry-over from other donors' samples. Sequenced sample: naive CD4+ T cells from PBMCs. The subset here: CD45RA+ positively selected. CDR3 loop: CASRAAGGGAGELFF. The CDR3, as DNA: TGTGCCAGCAGGGCGGCGGGAGGCGGGGCCGGGGAGCTGTTTTTT.